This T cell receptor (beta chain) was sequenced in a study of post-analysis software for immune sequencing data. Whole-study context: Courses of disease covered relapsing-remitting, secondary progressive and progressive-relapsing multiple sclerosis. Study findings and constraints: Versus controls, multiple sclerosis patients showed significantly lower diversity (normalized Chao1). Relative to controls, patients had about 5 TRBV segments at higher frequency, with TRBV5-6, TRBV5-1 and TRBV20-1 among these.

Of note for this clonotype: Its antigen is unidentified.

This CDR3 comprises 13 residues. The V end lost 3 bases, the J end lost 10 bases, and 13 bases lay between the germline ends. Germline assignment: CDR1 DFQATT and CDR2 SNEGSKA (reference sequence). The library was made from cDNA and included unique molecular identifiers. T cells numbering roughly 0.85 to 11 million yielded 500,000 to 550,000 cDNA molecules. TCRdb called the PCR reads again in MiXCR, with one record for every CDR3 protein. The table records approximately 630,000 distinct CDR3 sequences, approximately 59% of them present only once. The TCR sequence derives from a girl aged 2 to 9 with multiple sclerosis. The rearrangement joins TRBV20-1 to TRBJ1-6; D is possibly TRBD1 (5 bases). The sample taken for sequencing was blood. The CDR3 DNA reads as TGCAGTGCTAGCGGGCAGGGAGGGTCACCCCTCCACTTT. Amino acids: CSASGQGGSPLHF.